This passage covers 8 T cell receptor beta chains from one sample sequenced in a study of CD8 T cells in ankylosing spondylitis. TCRdb re-called the 5' RACE reads through MiXCR, storing one row per CDR3 protein. The repertoire holds nearly 350,000 distinct CDR3 sequences, approximately 14% seen once, with about 1% in the top ten. Material for sequencing was blood, either unsorted or a sorted T cell fraction (not recorded which). Source of these receptors: a male donor with ankylosing spondylitis or in good health (not recorded which).

The V gene is TRBV18, the J gene TRBJ2-2, with D perhaps being TRBD1 or TRBD2 (5 bases each). Looked up from germline, CDR1 is KGHSH and CDR2 is LQKENI. Trimming left V 0 bases short and J 6 bases short, with 14 bases between. CDR3 length: 16 amino acids. This CDR3 reads CASSPPGALGAGELFF. In nucleotides, the CDR3 is TGTGCCAGCTCACCACCGGGAGCACTAGGGGCCGGGGAGCTGTTTTTT. Full variable domain (rest looked up from reference TRBV18 and TRBJ2-2): NAGVMQNPRHLVRRRGQEARLRCSPMKGHSHVYWYRQLPEEGLKFMVYLQKENIIDESGMPKERFSAEFPKEGPSILRIQQVVRGDSAAYFCASSPPGALGAGELFFGEGSRLTVL.

This clonotype was counted only a few times. V gene TRBV4-1 combines with J gene TRBJ2-7; 13 nucleotides line up with TRBD2. The J segment lost 5 bases and the V segment lost 4 bases, leaving 8 bases of the junction unmatched. From germline, CDR1 is MGHRA and CDR2 YSYEKL. CDR3 size: 16 residues. CDR3 protein: CASSLYRTSGSDEQYF. The CDR3 DNA sequence: TGCGCCAGCAGCCTTTACCGGACTAGCGGGAGTGACGAGCAGTACTTC.

This clonotype occurred a few times. The rearrangement links TRBV10-3 to TRBJ2-1; 9 bases are a match to TRBD1. The CDR3 runs to 14 residues. After removal of 4 bases from V and 4 bases from J, the junction contained 2 bases not matched to a gene. CDR1 and CDR2 (germline): ENHRY, SYGVKD. The CDR3 loop reads CAISGDRGYNEQFF. As DNA, the CDR3 is TGTGCCATCAGTGGCGACAGGGGGTACAATGAGCAGTTCTTC.

The sample holds a few counts of this clonotype. The rearrangement links TRBV2 to TRBJ2-7; D is possibly TRBD1 (6 bases). Germline-derived CDR1 and CDR2 are SNHLY and FYNNEI. The CDR3 covers 13 residues. V lost 7 bases to trimming and J lost 0 bases, with 10 bases between them. The CDR3 loop reads CASTGVLSYEQYF. The CDR3 DNA sequence: TGTGCCAGCACAGGGGTCCTCTCCTACGAGCAGTACTTC.

This chain joins TRBV12-3 or TRBV12-4 and TRBJ1-1; no clear D gene. The CDR3 contains 13 residues. Trimming left V 1 base short and J 6 bases short, with 9 bases between. CDR3 sequence: CASSLVEWAEAFF. In DNA, the CDR3 is TGTGCCAGCAGTTTAGTGGAGTGGGCTGAAGCTTTCTTT.

V is TRBV3-1 and J is TRBJ2-1; D unclear. The CDR3 is made up of 16 amino acids. The germline gives CDR1 LGHDT, CDR2 YNNKEL (reference sequence). Trimming pared 1 base from V and 0 bases from J, leaving 10 bases between. CDR3 residues: CASSQARSSSYNEQFF. The CDR3 DNA is TGTGCCAGCAGCCAAGCTCGGTCTAGCTCCTACAATGAGCAGTTCTTC.

This clonotype was picked up a small number of times. The chain recombines TRBV5-1 with TRBJ1-6, with D unclear. Per the germline V gene, CDR1 is SGHRS and CDR2 is YFSETQ. Trimming took 5 bases from V and 5 from J, leaving 11 bases between them. The CDR3 contains 14 residues. CDR3 coding DNA: TGCGCCAGCAGACGTTCCATCGATAATTCACCCCTCCACTTT. Amino acids: CASRRSIDNSPLHF.

This sequence joins TRBV20-1 and TRBJ1-4; TRBD1 is a possible D gene (5 bases). Germline lookup yields CDR1 DFQATT and CDR2 SNEGSKA (reference sequence). The CDR3 sequence is 11 residues long. Trimming removed 5 bases from V and 5 bases from J, with 6 bases in between. This CDR3 is CSARQNEKLFF. CDR3 nucleotides: TGCAGTGCTCGACAGAATGAAAAACTGTTTTTT.